Following are 21 T cell receptor beta chains from one sample sequenced in a study of OX40 agonist ivuxolimab in advanced cancers. Data came from immunoSEQ multiplex PCR; TCRdb stores just in-frame clones and leaves some out. The sample carries more than 70,000 clones, around 80% recorded once. The sample in question was CD4+ or CD8+ T cells sorted from blood, obtained in a trial of the OX40 agonist ivuxolimab. These receptors were taken from an adult with an advanced solid tumor such as melanoma, head and neck, liver or kidney cancer.

V usage is TRBV5-1 and J usage is TRBJ2-3; the match to TRBD2 covers 9 bases. CDR1 is SGHRS and CDR2 is YFSETQ in the germline V gene. Losses at the gene ends were 0 bases for V and 5 bases for J; bases not matched to a gene: 4. The CDR3 covers 15 residues. The CDR3 DNA reads TGCGCCAGCAGCTTGGAAGCGGGGGGACGAGATACGCAGTATTTT. It codes for CASSLEAGGRDTQYF.

The V and J genes are TRBV11-2 and TRBJ2-3; D may match TRBD1 or TRBD2 (7 bases each). In germline, CDR1 is SGHAT, CDR2 FQNNGV. Trimming left V 5 bases short and J 3 bases short, with 15 bases between. The CDR3 runs 15 residues. CDR3 nucleotide sequence: TGTGCCAGCAGCCAGGGGGGGGCTAGGACAGATACGCAGTATTTT. Translation: CASSQGGARTDTQYF. Together with reference TRBV11-2 and TRBJ2-3, the CDR3 gives the full variable domain: EAGVAQSPRYKIIEKRQSVAFWCNPISGHATLYWYQQILGQGPKLLIQFQNNGVVDDSQLPKDRFSAERLKGVDSTLKIQPAKLEDSAVYLCASSQGGARTDTQYFGPGTRLTVL.

The chain uses TRBV6-1 and TRBJ2-2; 12 bases are a match to TRBD1. With V trimmed by 4 bases and J by 6 bases, 12 bases remained unmatched. CDR1 and CDR2 (germline): MNHNS, SASEGT. The CDR3 contains 18 residues. CDR3 protein: CASSVPGQGAMGPGELFF. The CDR3 DNA is TGTGCCAGCAGTGTCCCGGGACAGGGGGCAATGGGTCCCGGGGAGCTGTTTTTT.

The chain carries TRBV27 and TRBJ2-3; the D gene is possibly TRBD2 (7 bases). CDR3 size: 14 residues. The V end lost 3 bases, the J end lost 4 bases, and 11 bases lay between the germline ends. Germline-derived CDR1 and CDR2 are MNHEY and SMNVEV (reference sequence). CDR3 amino acids: CASSFRGGADTQYF. CDR3 sequence (DNA): TGTGCCAGCAGTTTTAGGGGGGGGGCAGATACGCAGTATTTT.

The chain employs TRBV2 and TRBJ2-7; D perhaps matches TRBD2 (6 bases). The CDR3 length is 11 residues. Trimming took off 5 bases at V and 12 bases at J, with 14 bases between the two ends. CDR1 SNHLY and CDR2 FYNNEI come from the germline V gene. The DNA of the CDR3 is TGTGCCAGCAGTTACGGGAGCCGGACGTACTTC. It translates to CASSYGSRTYF.

The V call is TRBV28, the J call TRBJ1-1; D might be TRBD1 (6 bases). Germline V gene lookup returns CDR1 MDHEN and CDR2 SYDVKM. V was pared by 1 base and J by 2 bases, with 14 bases between. The CDR3 has 16 amino acids. As DNA, the CDR3 is TGTGCCAGCAGTTTATCTCCGGGGGCCGGTAACACTGAAGCTTTCTTT. Protein product: CASSLSPGAGNTEAFF.

The chain links TRBV5-6 to TRBJ2-7, with a tentative D call TRBD1 (7 bases). This CDR3 is 13 amino acids long. Trimming pared 3 bases from V and 11 bases from J, leaving 18 bases between. CDR1 is SGHDT, CDR2 YYEEEE, per germline. The CDR3 here is CASSWITQGGEYF. The DNA for the CDR3 is TGTGCCAGCAGCTGGATCACGCAGGGGGGCGAGTACTTC.

This clone was seen a single time. The chain couples TRBV5-1 to TRBJ2-2, with 8 bases matching TRBD1. V shed 3 bases and J 0 bases; nucleotides not matched to a gene: 4. The CDR3 runs to 16 residues. Per germline, CDR1 SGHRS and CDR2 YFSETQ. CDR3 residues: CASSSGQVANTGELFF. The CDR3 DNA reads as TGCGCCAGCAGCTCGGGACAGGTCGCGAACACCGGGGAGCTGTTTTTT.

The V and J genes are TRBV28 and TRBJ1-6; no clear D. The CDR3 is made up of 13 amino acids. Germline V lookup: CDR1 MDHEN, CDR2 SYDVKM. The V end lost 2 bases, the J end lost 14 bases, and 13 bases lay between the germline ends. The chain's CDR3 is CASSLGREVTLHF. The CDR3 DNA is TGTGCCAGCAGTTTAGGAAGGGAGGTAACCCTCCACTTT.

The chain employs TRBV5-4 and TRBJ2-7; D possibly corresponds to TRBD1 (5 bases). V shed 9 bases and J shed 2 bases, with 15 bases lying between them. Germline assignment: CDR1 SGHNT and CDR2 YYREEE (reference sequence). The CDR3 runs 13 residues. The chain's CDR3 is CATGYSGPYEQYF. CDR3 coding DNA: TGTGCCACCGGATATTCAGGGCCCTACGAGCAGTACTTC.

This chain uses TRBV5-1 with TRBJ1-1; 9 bases are shared with TRBD1. V dropped 0 bases and J dropped 7; count of bases not matched to a gene: 4. Germline lookup yields CDR1 SGHRS and CDR2 YFSETQ. This CDR3 region has 14 residues. The CDR3 DNA reads TGCGCCAGCAGCTTGGGACGACAGGGGGGTGAAGCTTTCTTT. Its protein is CASSLGRQGGEAFF.

The V and J genes are TRBV5-1 and TRBJ2-3, with D perhaps TRBD1 or TRBD2 (5 bases each). CDR3 length equals 13 residues. Germline V lookup: CDR1 SGHRS, CDR2 YFSETQ. The germline V and J ends were trimmed by 8 bases and 0 bases, with 10 bases remaining between them. CDR3: CASRDGSTDTQYF. In DNA form, the CDR3 reads TGCGCCAGTAGGGACGGAAGCACAGATACGCAGTATTTT.

The table lists this clone with a count of one. The chain is built from TRBV18 and TRBJ2-5; no definite D call. The CDR3 totals 12 residues. The germline gives CDR1 KGHSH, CDR2 LQKENI. Trimming took 3 bases from V and 4 from J, leaving 6 bases between them. This CDR3 is CASSPSGETQYF. The CDR3 nucleotides are TGTGCCAGCTCACCGTCTGGAGAGACCCAGTACTTC. Combining the CDR3 with reference TRBV18 and TRBJ2-5 gives the whole variable domain NAGVMQNPRHLVRRRGQEARLRCSPMKGHSHVYWYRQLPEEGLKFMVYLQKENIIDESGMPKERFSAEFPKEGPSILRIQQVVRGDSAAYFCASSPSGETQYFGPGTRLLVL.

This clone was seen only a few times. The chain uses TRBV4-3 and TRBJ1-2; 7 bases map to TRBD1. This CDR3 is built from 14 residues. The V and J ends lost 1 base and 8 bases, in that order; junction bases with no gene match: 7. Germline values: CDR1 LGHNA, CDR2 YSLEER. CDR3 coding DNA: TGCGCCAGCAGCCAAGTTACAGGGGAAGGGGGCTACACCTTC. Its translation is CASSQVTGEGGYTF.

In this sample, this clone turned up a few times. The CDR3 nucleotides read TGTGCCAGCAGTCGCCCATCTTCCTCCTCGGGAAACACCATATATTTT. It encodes CASSRPSSSSGNTIYF. The rearrangement uses TRBV28 and TRBJ1-3; no clear D. The CDR3 spans 16 residues. V was pared by 5 bases and J by 4 bases, with 18 bases between. The germline gives CDR1 MDHEN, CDR2 SYDVKM.

V gene TRBV4-1 combines with J gene TRBJ1-2; 7 bases align to TRBD1. Germline CDR1 MGHRA, CDR2 YSYEKL. The V gene end was trimmed by 4 bases and the J gene end by 5 bases; junction bases not matched to a gene: 4. The CDR3 runs to 13 residues. The CDR3 coding sequence is TGCGCCAGCAGCCCAGGGGGATGGTATGGCTACACCTTC. It yields the protein CASSPGGWYGYTF.

This clone has just one count. The gene calls are TRBV7-9 and TRBJ1-1; D is unresolved. The germline V and J ends were trimmed by 2 bases and 4 bases, with 8 bases remaining between them. The CDR3 consists of 13 residues. Germline V gene data show CDR1 as SEHNR and CDR2 as FQNEAQ (reference sequence). CDR3 protein: CASSLWEGTEAFF. CDR3 nucleotide sequence: TGTGCCAGCAGCTTATGGGAAGGCACTGAAGCTTTCTTT.

The rearrangement links TRBV14 to TRBJ2-1, with TRBD2 matching over 9 bases. The V gene's germline CDR1 is SGHDN and CDR2 FVKESK. V shed 4 bases and J 6 bases; nucleotides not matched to a gene: 10. The CDR3 length is 16 residues. The CDR3 sequence is CASSPRREGISNEQFF. The CDR3, as DNA: TGTGCCAGCAGCCCCCGGCGGGAGGGCATCAGCAATGAGCAGTTCTTC.

This clone appeared a single time. This sequence joins TRBV30 and TRBJ2-3; tentative D call: TRBD2 (5 bases). The CDR3 sequence is 14 residues long. V dropped 1 base and J dropped 0 bases, with 8 bases sitting between them. Germline V CDR1 and CDR2: GTSNPN, SVGIG (reference sequence). The CDR3 DNA reads TGTGCCTGGAGTGGGGGAGTTAGCACAGATACGCAGTATTTT. Amino acid sequence: CAWSGGVSTDTQYF.

V gene TRBV11-1 combines with J gene TRBJ1-6, with unresolved D. This CDR3 is built from 13 residues. V was cut by 5 bases and J by 10 bases, with 12 bases left in between. CDR1 is SGHAT, CDR2 FQDESV, per germline (reference sequence). The CDR3: CASSLMSGSPLHF. CDR3 DNA: TGTGCCAGCAGCCTTATGTCGGGGTCACCCCTCCACTTT.

This chain connects TRBV4-3 to TRBJ1-1; 12 bases match TRBD1. With 3 bases clipped from V and 0 bases from J, the junction kept 2 bases outside the gene matches. Germline V gene lookup returns CDR1 LGHNA and CDR2 YSLEER. There are 16 residues in the CDR3. This chain's CDR3 is CASSHGTGGLNTEAFF. DNA of the CDR3: TGCGCCAGCAGCCATGGGACAGGGGGCCTGAACACTGAAGCTTTCTTT.